Presented here are 3 T cell receptor beta chains from one specimen sequenced in a study of T cell responses to AZD1222 COVID-19 vaccine (dated by TCRdb to the early 2020s). Library generation was performed with the immunoSEQ multiplex PCR assay. The source is immuneACCESS, and TCRdb retained only in-frame sequences with V and J called. Part of the clones is not carried over; for the studies checked, unresolved V genes explain less than half of this, and the remainder is unexplained. The sample records some 120,000 clones, about nine tenths of which are singletons. Of the sample, about 7% is held by the ten largest clones. Sample time point, as interpreted from the label and publication: baseline before first vaccination. The specimen was peripheral blood, collected on day 0 of AZD1222 vaccination. The receptors shown here come from an adult in good health.

The count of this clone is one. V gene TRBV5-1 combines with J gene TRBJ2-2; D is uncertain. Germline assignment: CDR1 SGHRS and CDR2 YFSETQ. Trimming left V 7 bases short and J 2 bases short, with 12 bases between. CDR3 size: 14 residues. CDR3 nucleotide sequence: TGCGCCAGCTCACTTGACTCAAACACCGGGGAGCTGTTTTTT. It codes for CASSLDSNTGELFF.

The rearrangement links TRBV11-2 to TRBJ2-1, with a weak D call TRBD1 (5 bases). V dropped 5 bases and J dropped 6 bases, with 14 bases sitting between them. CDR3 size: 14 residues. Looked up from germline, CDR1 is SGHAT and CDR2 is FQNNGV. CDR3 region: CASSPHDSSNEQFF. CDR3 in DNA: TGTGCCAGCAGCCCCCATGACAGCTCCAATGAGCAGTTCTTC.

The V gene is TRBV28, the J gene TRBJ1-6, with D tentatively TRBD1 (5 bases). The length of the CDR3 is 17 residues. Deletions cut 4 bases from V and 10 bases from J, with 23 bases between. CDR1 is MDHEN, CDR2 SYDVKM, per germline. The CDR3 protein is CASSSRGGGLNLSPLHF. CDR3 sequence (DNA): TGTGCCAGCAGTTCCCGGGGTGGGGGACTAAATTTGTCACCCCTCCACTTT.